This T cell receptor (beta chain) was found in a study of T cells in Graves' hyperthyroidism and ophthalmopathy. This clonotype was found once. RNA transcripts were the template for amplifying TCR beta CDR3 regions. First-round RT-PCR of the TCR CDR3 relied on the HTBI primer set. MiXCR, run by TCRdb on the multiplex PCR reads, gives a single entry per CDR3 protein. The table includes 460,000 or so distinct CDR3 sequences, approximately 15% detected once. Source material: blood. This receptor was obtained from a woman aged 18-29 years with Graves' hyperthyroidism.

The CDR3 is CASRPPGQGSTDTQYF. The CDR3 nucleotides are TGCGCCAGCAGACCCCCGGGACAGGGATCCACAGATACGCAGTATTTT. The rearrangement uses TRBV5-1 and TRBJ2-3; TRBD1 agrees at 9 bases. CDR3 size: 16 residues. J lost 2 bases, V lost 5 bases, and 9 bases had no gene match. Germline CDR1 is SGHRS and CDR2 is YFSETQ.